A single sample is the source of the 16 T cell receptor beta chains below, sequenced in a study of human T cells and chemical hapten exposure. In TCRdb, the RACE reads were re-called with MiXCR into one record per CDR3 protein. The data contain 50,000 or so distinct CDR3 sequences, 9.9% of them seen just once; the ten biggest clones take up over 15%. Specified time point: patch test 3, about 24 weeks after DPC sensitization. Treatment specified: therapeutic diphenylcyclopropenone sensitization with weekly scalp DPC. The starting material was whole blood, obtained in connection with sensitization to the hapten diphenylcyclopropenone (DPC). These receptors came from a woman between 40 and 55 years old with alopecia areata. Some clones in this sample may be carry-over from other donors' samples.

V is TRBV29-1 and J is TRBJ1-1; D is uncertain. V was trimmed by 6 bases and J by 1 base, leaving 3 bases between them. This CDR3 is built from 10 residues. Looked up from germline, CDR1 is SQVTM and CDR2 is ANQGSEA. CDR3: CSVGNTEAFF. CDR3 bases: TGCAGCGTAGGGAACACTGAAGCTTTCTTT. Based on the CDR3 plus reference TRBV29-1 and TRBJ1-1, the full variable domain is SAVISQKPSRDICQRGTSLTIQCQVDSQVTMMFWYRQQPGQSLTLIATANQGSEATYESGFVIDKFPISRPNLTFSTLTVSNMSPEDSSIYLCSVGNTEAFFGQGTRLTVV.

This clonotype occurred many times. The chain links TRBV5-1 to TRBJ2-1; D is ambiguous. Germline V gene lookup returns CDR1 SGHRS and CDR2 YFSETQ. The CDR3 consists of 13 residues. V lost 4 bases and J lost 8, with 13 bases in between. The CDR3 nucleotides read TGCGCCAGCAGCCCCTTAATTGCGTATGAGCAGTTCTTC. Protein product: CASSPLIAYEQFF.

At least ten counts were recorded for this clonotype. The chain links TRBV12-5 to TRBJ1-2; D is unresolved. Germline V gives CDR1 LGHNT, CDR2 FRNRAP. The V gene lost 0 bases and the J gene lost 7 bases, with 6 bases spanning the gap. The CDR3 consists of 12 residues. The CDR3 protein is CASGLVLSGYTF. CDR3 DNA sequence: TGTGCTAGTGGTTTGGTACTTAGTGGCTACACCTTC.

DNA for the CDR3: TGCAGTGCTCGACCTTCGACAGGGGGCGCTCCCGGGGAGCTGTTTTTT. Protein sequence: CSARPSTGGAPGELFF. This sequence joins TRBV20-1 and TRBJ2-2, with 10 bases lining up with TRBD1. The CDR3 covers 16 residues. Germline assignment: CDR1 DFQATT and CDR2 SNEGSKA (reference sequence). Losses at the gene ends were 5 bases for V and 6 bases for J; bases not matched to a gene: 12.

Worth noting for this clonotype: This clone may be a read error of a much larger clone one base away. J is TRBJ2-7 and V is TRBV12-3 or TRBV12-4; D ambiguous. The CDR3 totals 13 residues. Trimming pared 1 base from V and 6 bases from J, leaving 10 bases between. DNA for the CDR3: TGTGCCAGCAGTTTAGGGGGTATGGGCGAGCAGTACTTC. It yields the protein CASSLGGMGEQYF.

This clonotype was seen at least ten times. The chain carries TRBV20-1 and TRBJ1-4; D is possibly TRBD1 (5 bases). CDR3 length: 15 residues. Between the trimmed V and J ends, which lost 0 bases and 7 bases, there was a span of 15 bases. The germline V gene has CDR1 DFQATT and CDR2 SNEGSKA (reference sequence). CDR3 sequence: CSARDRLAGSEKLFF. The CDR3 DNA reads TGCAGTGCTAGAGATCGGCTCGCAGGGAGTGAAAAACTGTTTTTT.

This clonotype was counted at least ten times. The V gene is TRBV5-6, the J gene TRBJ2-3; D remains unclear. Germline values: CDR1 SGHDT, CDR2 YYEEEE. With 3 bases removed from V and 4 bases from J, the gap between germline ends came to 12 bases. The length of the CDR3 is 14 residues. The CDR3: CASSSLAPADTQYF. The CDR3 nucleotides read TGTGCCAGCAGCTCATTAGCCCCGGCAGATACGCAGTATTTT.

This clonotype was observed at least ten times. The chain is built from TRBV20-1 and TRBJ2-6; no definite D call. V gave up 6 bases and J gave up 0 bases, with 6 bases separating them. CDR3 size: 13 residues. CDR1 DFQATT and CDR2 SNEGSKA come from the germline V gene (reference sequence). The DNA for the CDR3 is TGCAGTGCGGTTAGCTCTGGGGCCAACGTCCTGACTTTC. Translated, it gives CSAVSSGANVLTF.

This clonotype was recorded many times. This chain joins TRBV4-1 and TRBJ2-2, with unresolved D. CDR3 length: 14 residues. Germline loops: CDR1 MGHRA, CDR2 YSYEKL. V lost 1 base to trimming and J lost 8 bases, with 11 bases between them. CDR3 sequence reads: CASSQVPGPGELFF. CDR3 bases: TGCGCCAGCAGCCAAGTTCCGGGTCCGGGGGAGCTGTTTTTT.

The chain links TRBV20-1 to TRBJ2-4, with a possible D match to TRBD2 (6 bases). Germline assignment: CDR1 DFQATT and CDR2 SNEGSKA (reference sequence). This CDR3 spans 16 amino acids. The V and J ends lost 0 bases and 0 bases respectively, with 12 bases between them. The CDR3, as DNA: TGCAGTGCTAGAGATCTTGCGGGGCGAGCCAAAAACATTCAGTACTTC. Its protein is CSARDLAGRAKNIQYF.

This clonotype showed up many times. The chain has TRBV12-3 or TRBV12-4 and TRBJ1-3; 7 positions agree with TRBD1. The CDR3 has 17 amino acids. The J segment lost 0 bases and the V segment lost 6 bases, leaving 11 bases of the junction unmatched. CDR3 loop: CASSLRTGTRSGNTIYF. The CDR3 region has the DNA TGTGCCAGCAGCCTGAGGACAGGAACCCGCTCTGGAAACACCATATATTTT.

This clonotype was counted a few times. The chain recombines TRBV9 with TRBJ2-3; 15 nucleotides line up with TRBD2. V was pared by 2 bases and J by 5 bases, with 3 bases of the junction left unmatched. Germline V lookup: CDR1 SGDLS, CDR2 YYNGEE. The CDR3 loop spans 16 amino acids. CDR3 in DNA: TGTGCCAGCAGCGTGGGACTAGCGGGGGGTCGAGATACGCAGTATTTT. This gives the protein CASSVGLAGGRDTQYF.

This clonotype showed up just a few times. The chain carries TRBV11-1 and TRBJ1-6; no firm D call. Germline CDR1 and CDR2: SGHAT and FQDESV (reference sequence). The CDR3 has 13 amino acids. The germline V and J ends were trimmed by 3 bases and 8 bases, with 8 bases remaining between them. CDR3 protein: CASSLVRDSPLHF. The CDR3 DNA follows: TGTGCCAGCAGCTTGGTTCGAGATTCACCCCTCCACTTT.

The chain has TRBV10-2 and TRBJ2-6, with D hard to call. CDR1 and CDR2 from the germline V gene are WSHSY and SAAADI. Trimming took 6 bases from V and 0 from J, leaving 12 bases between them. The CDR3 sequence is 16 residues long. CDR3 region: CASRPDGYSGANVLTF. CDR3 DNA: TGCGCCAGCAGACCGGACGGCTACTCTGGGGCCAACGTCCTGACTTTC.

The chain joins TRBV27 to TRBJ1-1, with TRBD1 matching 7 bases. Germline CDR1 reads MNHEY; CDR2 reads SMNVEV (reference sequence). V lost 4 bases and J lost 0; bases outside the gene matches: 11. The CDR3 extends over 17 amino acids. CDR3 amino acids: CASSSPTGSGLNTEAFF. In nucleotides, the CDR3 is TGTGCCAGCAGTTCACCGACAGGGAGCGGCTTGAACACTGAAGCTTTCTTT.

This clonotype was counted a few times. This rearrangement joins TRBV7-6 to TRBJ2-3; D gene ambiguous. In germline, CDR1 is SGHVS, CDR2 FNYEAQ. V lost 2 bases and J 2 bases, leaving 11 bases between the germline ends. This CDR3 comprises 15 residues. The CDR3 is CASSLNTASTDTQYF. The CDR3 coding sequence is TGTGCCAGCAGCTTAAATACGGCCTCCACAGATACGCAGTATTTT. The full variable domain, with the rest looked up from reference TRBV7-6 and TRBJ2-3, is GAGVSQSPRYKVTKRGQDVALRCDPISGHVSLYWYRQALGQGPEFLTYFNYEAQQDKSGLPNDRFSAERPEGSISTLTIQRTEQRDSAMYRCASSLNTASTDTQYFGPGTRLTVL.